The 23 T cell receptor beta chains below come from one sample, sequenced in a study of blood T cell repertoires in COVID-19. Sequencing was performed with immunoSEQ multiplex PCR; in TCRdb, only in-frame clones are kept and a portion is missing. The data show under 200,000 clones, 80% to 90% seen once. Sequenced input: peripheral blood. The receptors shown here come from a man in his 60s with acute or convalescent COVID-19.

The CDR3 nucleotides read TGTGCCACCTCCCTACAGGATAGCACTGAAGCTTTCTTT. Its translation is CATSLQDSTEAFF. The chain links TRBV6-5 to TRBJ1-1, with a tentative D call TRBD1 (5 bases). The germline V and J ends were trimmed by 10 bases and 4 bases, with 16 bases remaining between them. There are 13 residues in the CDR3. Germline CDR1 is MNHEY and CDR2 is SVGAGI.

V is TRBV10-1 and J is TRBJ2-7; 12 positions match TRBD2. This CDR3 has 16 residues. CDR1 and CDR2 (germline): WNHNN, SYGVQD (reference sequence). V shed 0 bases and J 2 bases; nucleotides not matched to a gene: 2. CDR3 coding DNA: TGCGCCAGCAGTGAGTCCGGGACTAGCGGGCCCTACGAGCAGTACTTC. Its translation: CASSESGTSGPYEQYF.

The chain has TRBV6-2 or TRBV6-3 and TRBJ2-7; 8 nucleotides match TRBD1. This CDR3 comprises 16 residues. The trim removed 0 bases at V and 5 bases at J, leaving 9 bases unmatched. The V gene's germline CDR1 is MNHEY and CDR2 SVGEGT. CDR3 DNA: TGTGCCAGCAGTTACTCCAGGGGGCGCGTCTCACACGAGCAGTACTTC. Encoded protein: CASSYSRGRVSHEQYF.

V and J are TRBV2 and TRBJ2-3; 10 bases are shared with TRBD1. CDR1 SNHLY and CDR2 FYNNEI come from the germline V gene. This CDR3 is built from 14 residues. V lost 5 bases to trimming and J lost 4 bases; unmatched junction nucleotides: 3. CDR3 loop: CASSPGTGADTQYF. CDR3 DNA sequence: TGTGCCAGCAGTCCCGGGACAGGGGCAGATACGCAGTATTTT.

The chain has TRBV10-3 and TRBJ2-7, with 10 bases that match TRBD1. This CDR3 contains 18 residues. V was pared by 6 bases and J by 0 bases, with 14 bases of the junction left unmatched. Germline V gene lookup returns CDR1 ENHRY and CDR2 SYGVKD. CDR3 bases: TGTGCCATCAGAGAACCGGGACAGGGGAATCCCCACTCCTACGAGCAGTACTTC. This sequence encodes CAIREPGQGNPHSYEQYF.

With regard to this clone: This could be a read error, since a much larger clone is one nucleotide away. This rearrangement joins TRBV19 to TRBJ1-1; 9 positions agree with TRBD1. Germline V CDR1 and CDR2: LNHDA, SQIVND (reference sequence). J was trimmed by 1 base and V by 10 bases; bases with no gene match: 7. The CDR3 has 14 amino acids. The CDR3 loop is CATSPGQGNTEAFF. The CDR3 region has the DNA TGTGCCACCTCACCGGGACAGGGGAACACTGAAGCTTTCTTT.

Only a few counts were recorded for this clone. The CDR3 DNA is TGCGCCAGCAGCCGGGTGGGGACTAGCGGGACCCACGAGCAGTACTTC. Protein: CASSRVGTSGTHEQYF. The J gene is TRBJ2-7, the V gene TRBV5-1; 13 bases are a match to TRBD2. The V gene end was trimmed by 4 bases and the J gene end by 5 bases; junction bases not matched to a gene: 9. The germline gives CDR1 SGHRS, CDR2 YFSETQ. The CDR3 spans 16 residues.

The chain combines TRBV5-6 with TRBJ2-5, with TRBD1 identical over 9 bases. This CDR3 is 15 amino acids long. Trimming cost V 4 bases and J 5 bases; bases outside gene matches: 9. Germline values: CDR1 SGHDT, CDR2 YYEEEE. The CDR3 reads CASSESTGGKETQYF. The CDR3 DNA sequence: TGTGCCAGCAGCGAATCGACAGGGGGGAAGGAGACCCAGTACTTC. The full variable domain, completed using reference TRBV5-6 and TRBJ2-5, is DAGVTQSPTHLIKTRGQQVTLRCSPKSGHDTVSWYQQALGQGPQFIFQYYEEEERQRGNFPDRFSGHQFPNYSSELNVNALLLGDSALYLCASSESTGGKETQYFGPGTRLLVL.

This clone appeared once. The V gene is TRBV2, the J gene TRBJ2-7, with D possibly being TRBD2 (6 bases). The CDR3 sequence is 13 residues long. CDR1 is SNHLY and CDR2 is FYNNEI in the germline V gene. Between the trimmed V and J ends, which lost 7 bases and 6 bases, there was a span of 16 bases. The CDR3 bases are TGTGCCAGCACCGTAGCCCAGGGAGGCGAGCAGTACTTC. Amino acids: CASTVAQGGEQYF.

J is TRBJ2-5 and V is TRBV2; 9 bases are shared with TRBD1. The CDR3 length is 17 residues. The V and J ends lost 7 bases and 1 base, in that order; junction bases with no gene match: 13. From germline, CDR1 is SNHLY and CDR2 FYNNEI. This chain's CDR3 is CASTPGRTGAIQETQYF. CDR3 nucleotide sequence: TGTGCCAGCACCCCAGGGAGGACAGGGGCTATCCAAGAGACCCAGTACTTC.

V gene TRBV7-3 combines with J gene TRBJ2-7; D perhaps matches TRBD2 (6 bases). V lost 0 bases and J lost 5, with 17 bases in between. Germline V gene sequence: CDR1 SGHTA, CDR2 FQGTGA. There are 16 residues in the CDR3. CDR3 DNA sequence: TGTGCCAGCAGCTTAACGTCCGCGCCCGGGACTCACGAGCAGTACTTC. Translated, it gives CASSLTSAPGTHEQYF.

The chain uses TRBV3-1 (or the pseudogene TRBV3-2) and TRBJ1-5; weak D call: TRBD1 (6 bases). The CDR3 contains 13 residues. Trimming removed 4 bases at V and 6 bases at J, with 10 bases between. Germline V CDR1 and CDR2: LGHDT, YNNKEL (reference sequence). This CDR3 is CASSRSGVQPQHF. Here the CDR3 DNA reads TGTGCCAGCAGCCGATCAGGGGTTCAGCCCCAGCATTTT.

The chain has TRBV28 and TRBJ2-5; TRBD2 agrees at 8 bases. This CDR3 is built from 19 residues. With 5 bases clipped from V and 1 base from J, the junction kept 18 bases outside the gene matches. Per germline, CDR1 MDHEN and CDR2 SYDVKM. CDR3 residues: CASSLQRWGSGIPQETQYF. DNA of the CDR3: TGTGCCAGCAGTCTCCAACGTTGGGGTAGCGGGATCCCCCAAGAGACCCAGTACTTC. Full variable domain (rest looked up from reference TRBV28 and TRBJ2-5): DVKVTQSSRYLVKRTGEKVFLECVQDMDHENMFWYRQDPGLGLRLIYFSYDVKMKEKGDIPEGYSVSREKKERFSLILESASTNQTSMYLCASSLQRWGSGIPQETQYFGPGTRLLVL.

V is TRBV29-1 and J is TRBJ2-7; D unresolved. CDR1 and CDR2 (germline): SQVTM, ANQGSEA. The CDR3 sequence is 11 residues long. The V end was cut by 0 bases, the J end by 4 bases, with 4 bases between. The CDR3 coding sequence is TGCAGCGTTGAAGATCGGTACGAGCAGTACTTC. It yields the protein CSVEDRYEQYF.

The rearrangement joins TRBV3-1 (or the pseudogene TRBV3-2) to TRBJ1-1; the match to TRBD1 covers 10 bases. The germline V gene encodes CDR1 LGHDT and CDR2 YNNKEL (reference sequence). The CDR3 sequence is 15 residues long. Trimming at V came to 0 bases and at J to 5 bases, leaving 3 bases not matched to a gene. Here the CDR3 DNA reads TGTGCCAGCAGCCAAGAGACAGGGGGCGGGACTGAAGCTTTCTTT. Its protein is CASSQETGGGTEAFF.

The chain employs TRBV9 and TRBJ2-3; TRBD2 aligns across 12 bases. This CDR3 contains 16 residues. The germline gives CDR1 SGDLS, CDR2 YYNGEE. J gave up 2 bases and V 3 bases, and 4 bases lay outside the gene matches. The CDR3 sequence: CASSAWTSGNTDTQYF. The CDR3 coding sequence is TGTGCCAGCAGCGCCTGGACTAGCGGGAACACAGATACGCAGTATTTT.

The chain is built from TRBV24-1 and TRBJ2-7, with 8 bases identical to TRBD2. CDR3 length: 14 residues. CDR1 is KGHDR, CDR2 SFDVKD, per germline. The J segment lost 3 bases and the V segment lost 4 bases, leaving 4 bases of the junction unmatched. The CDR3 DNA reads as TGTGCCACCAGTGAAAGCGGGAGCAACTACGAGCAGTACTTC. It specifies CATSESGSNYEQYF.

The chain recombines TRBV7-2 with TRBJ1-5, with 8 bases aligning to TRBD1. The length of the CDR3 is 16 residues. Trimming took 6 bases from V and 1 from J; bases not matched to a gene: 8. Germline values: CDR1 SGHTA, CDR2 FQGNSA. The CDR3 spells CASRGTGSASNQPQHF. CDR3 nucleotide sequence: TGTGCCAGCAGGGGGACAGGCTCGGCGAGCAATCAGCCCCAGCATTTT.

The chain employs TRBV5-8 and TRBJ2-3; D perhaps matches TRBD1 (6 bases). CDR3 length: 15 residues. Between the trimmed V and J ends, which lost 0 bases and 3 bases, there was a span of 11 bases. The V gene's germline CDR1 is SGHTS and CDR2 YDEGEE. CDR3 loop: CASSLVGHLTDTQYF. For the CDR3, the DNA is TGTGCCAGCAGCTTGGTGGGACATCTGACAGATACGCAGTATTTT.

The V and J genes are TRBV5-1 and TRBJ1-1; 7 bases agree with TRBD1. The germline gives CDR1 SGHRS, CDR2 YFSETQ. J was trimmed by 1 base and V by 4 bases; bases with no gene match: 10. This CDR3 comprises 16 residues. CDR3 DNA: TGCGCCAGCAGCCCCTCCTCGACAGGGAGGAACACTGAAGCTTTCTTT. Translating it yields CASSPSSTGRNTEAFF.

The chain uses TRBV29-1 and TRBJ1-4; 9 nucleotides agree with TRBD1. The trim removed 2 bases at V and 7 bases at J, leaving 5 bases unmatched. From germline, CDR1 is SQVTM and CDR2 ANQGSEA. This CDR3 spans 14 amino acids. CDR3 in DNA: TGCAGCGTTGAAACAGGGGGCCGGGCTGAAAAACTGTTTTTT. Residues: CSVETGGRAEKLFF. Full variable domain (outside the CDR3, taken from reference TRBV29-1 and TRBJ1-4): SAVISQKPSRDICQRGTSLTIQCQVDSQVTMMFWYRQQPGQSLTLIATANQGSEATYESGFVIDKFPISRPNLTFSTLTVSNMSPEDSSIYLCSVETGGRAEKLFFGSGTQLSVL.

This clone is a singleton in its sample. The CDR3 here is CASSPGDRLGQETQYF. The CDR3 nucleotides are TGTGCCAGCAGCCCGGGGGACAGACTGGGCCAAGAGACCCAGTACTTC. The genes are TRBV11-2 and TRBJ2-5, with TRBD1 as a possible D gene (7 bases). This CDR3 contains 16 residues. In germline, CDR1 is SGHAT, CDR2 FQNNGV. Trimming pared 5 bases from V and 1 base from J, leaving 17 bases between. Supplemented by reference TRBV11-2 and TRBJ2-5, the full variable domain reads EAGVAQSPRYKIIEKRQSVAFWCNPISGHATLYWYQQILGQGPKLLIQFQNNGVVDDSQLPKDRFSAERLKGVDSTLKIQPAKLEDSAVYLCASSPGDRLGQETQYFGPGTRLLVL.

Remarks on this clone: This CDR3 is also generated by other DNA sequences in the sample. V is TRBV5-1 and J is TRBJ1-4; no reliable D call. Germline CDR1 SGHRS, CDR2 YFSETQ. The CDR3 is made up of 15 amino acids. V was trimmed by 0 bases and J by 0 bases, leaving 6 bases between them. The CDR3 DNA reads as TGCGCCAGCAGCTTGGCGGGGACAACTAATGAAAAACTGTTTTTT. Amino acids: CASSLAGTTNEKLFF.